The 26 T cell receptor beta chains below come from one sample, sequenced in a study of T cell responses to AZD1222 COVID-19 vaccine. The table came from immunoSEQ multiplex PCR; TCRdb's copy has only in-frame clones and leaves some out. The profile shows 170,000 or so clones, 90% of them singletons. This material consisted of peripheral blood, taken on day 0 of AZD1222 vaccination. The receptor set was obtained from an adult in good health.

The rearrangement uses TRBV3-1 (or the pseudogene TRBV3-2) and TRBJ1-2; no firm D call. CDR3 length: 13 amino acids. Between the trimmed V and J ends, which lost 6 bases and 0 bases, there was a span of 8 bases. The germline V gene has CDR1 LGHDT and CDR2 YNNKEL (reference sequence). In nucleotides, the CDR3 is TGTGCCAGCAGTACATTAACTAACTATGGCTACACCTTC. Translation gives CASSTLTNYGYTF.

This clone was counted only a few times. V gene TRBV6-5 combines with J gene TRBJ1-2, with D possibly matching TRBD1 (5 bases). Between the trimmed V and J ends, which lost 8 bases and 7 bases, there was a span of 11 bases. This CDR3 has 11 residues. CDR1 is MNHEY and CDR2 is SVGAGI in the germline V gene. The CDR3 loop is CASWQGLGYTF. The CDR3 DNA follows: TGTGCCAGCTGGCAGGGTCTTGGCTACACCTTC.

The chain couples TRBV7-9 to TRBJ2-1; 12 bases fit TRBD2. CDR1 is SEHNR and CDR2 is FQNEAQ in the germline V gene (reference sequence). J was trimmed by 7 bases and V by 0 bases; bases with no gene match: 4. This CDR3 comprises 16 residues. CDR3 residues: CASSLAPSGGVNEQFF. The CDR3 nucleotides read TGTGCCAGCAGCTTAGCGCCTAGCGGGGGGGTAAATGAGCAGTTCTTC.

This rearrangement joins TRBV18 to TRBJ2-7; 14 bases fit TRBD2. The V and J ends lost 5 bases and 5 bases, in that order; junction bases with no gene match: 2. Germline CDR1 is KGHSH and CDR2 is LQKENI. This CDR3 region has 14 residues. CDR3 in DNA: TGTGCCAGCTCAAGGGGACTAGCGGGGGACGAGCAGTACTTC. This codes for CASSRGLAGDEQYF.

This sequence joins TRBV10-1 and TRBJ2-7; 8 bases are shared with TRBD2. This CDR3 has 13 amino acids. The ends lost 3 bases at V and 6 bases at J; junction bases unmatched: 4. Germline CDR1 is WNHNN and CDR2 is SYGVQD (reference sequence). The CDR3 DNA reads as TGCGCCAGCAGTGAATCGCTAGCGGGCGAGCAGTACTTC. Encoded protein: CASSESLAGEQYF.

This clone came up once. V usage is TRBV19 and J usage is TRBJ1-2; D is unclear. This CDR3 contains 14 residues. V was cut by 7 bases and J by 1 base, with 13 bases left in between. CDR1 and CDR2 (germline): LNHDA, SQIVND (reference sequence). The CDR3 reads CASNPQGINYGYTF. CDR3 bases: TGTGCCAGTAACCCACAAGGAATTAACTATGGCTACACCTTC.

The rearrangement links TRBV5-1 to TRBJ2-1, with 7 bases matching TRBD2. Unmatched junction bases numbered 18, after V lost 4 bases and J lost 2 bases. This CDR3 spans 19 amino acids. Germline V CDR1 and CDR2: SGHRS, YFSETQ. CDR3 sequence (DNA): TGCGCCAGCAGCGGACCGGGACCGACTCGACTAGCCACCTACAATGAGCAGTTCTTC. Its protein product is CASSGPGPTRLATYNEQFF.

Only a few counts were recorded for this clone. Written as DNA, the CDR3 is TGTGCCAGCTCACCACCGGGCAGGGGAAGGTCACTGGAAGCTTTCTTT. This sequence encodes CASSPPGRGRSLEAFF. The chain links TRBV18 to TRBJ1-1; a possible D gene is TRBD1 (6 bases). Germline V gene data show CDR1 as KGHSH and CDR2 as LQKENI. The CDR3 is made up of 16 amino acids. Trimming cost V 0 bases and J 8 bases, with 19 bases left between them.

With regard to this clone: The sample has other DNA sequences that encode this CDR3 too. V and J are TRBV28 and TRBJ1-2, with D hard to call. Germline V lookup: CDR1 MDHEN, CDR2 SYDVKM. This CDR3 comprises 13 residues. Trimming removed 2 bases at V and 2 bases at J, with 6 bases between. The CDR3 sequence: CASSLLTNYGYTF. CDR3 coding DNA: TGTGCCAGCAGTTTACTCACCAACTATGGCTACACCTTC.

This chain's CDR3 is CASRRGGDLYYEQYF. CDR3 DNA: TGTGCCAGCAGAAGGGGGGGGGATTTGTACTACGAGCAGTACTTC. The J gene is TRBJ2-7, the V gene TRBV19; D perhaps matches TRBD2 (7 bases). The CDR3 is 15 amino acids. CDR1 LNHDA and CDR2 SQIVND come from the germline V gene (reference sequence). V shed 9 bases and J shed 3 bases, with 21 bases lying between them. Full variable domain (outside the CDR3, taken from reference TRBV19 and TRBJ2-7): DGGITQSPKYLFRKEGQNVTLSCEQNLNHDAMYWYRQDPGQGLRLIYYSQIVNDFQKGDIAEGYSVSREKKESFPLTVTSAQKNPTAFYLCASRRGGDLYYEQYFGPGTRLTVT.

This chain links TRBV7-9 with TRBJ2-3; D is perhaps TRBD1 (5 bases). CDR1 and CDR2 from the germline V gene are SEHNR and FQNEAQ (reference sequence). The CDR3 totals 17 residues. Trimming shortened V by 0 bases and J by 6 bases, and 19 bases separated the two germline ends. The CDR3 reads CASSLALGAGGLDTQYF. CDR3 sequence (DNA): TGTGCCAGCAGCTTAGCTCTTGGGGCAGGCGGCTTGGATACGCAGTATTTT.

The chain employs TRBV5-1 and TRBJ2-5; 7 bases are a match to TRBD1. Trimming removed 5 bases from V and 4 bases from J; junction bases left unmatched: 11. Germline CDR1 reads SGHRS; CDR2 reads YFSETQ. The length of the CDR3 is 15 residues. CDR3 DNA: TGCGCCAGCAGAAGTGGCTGGGGACAGAGAGAGACCCAGTACTTC. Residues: CASRSGWGQRETQYF.

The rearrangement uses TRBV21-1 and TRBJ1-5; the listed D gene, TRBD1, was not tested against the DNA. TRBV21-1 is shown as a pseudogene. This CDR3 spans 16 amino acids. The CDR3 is CASSILKDRGEQPQHF. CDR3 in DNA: TGTGCCAGCAGCATCCTCAAAGACAGGGGTGAACAGCCCCAGCATTTT.

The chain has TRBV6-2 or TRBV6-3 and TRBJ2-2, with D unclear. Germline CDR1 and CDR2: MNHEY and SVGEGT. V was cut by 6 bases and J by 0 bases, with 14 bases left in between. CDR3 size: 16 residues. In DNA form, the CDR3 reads TGTGCCAGCAGCCCTCGGGCCCACGCGAACACCGGGGAGCTGTTTTTT. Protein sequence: CASSPRAHANTGELFF.

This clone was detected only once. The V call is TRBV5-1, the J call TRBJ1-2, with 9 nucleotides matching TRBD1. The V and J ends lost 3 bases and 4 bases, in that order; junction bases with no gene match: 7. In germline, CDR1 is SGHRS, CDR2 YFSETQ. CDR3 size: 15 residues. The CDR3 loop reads CASSSGTGIFYGYTF. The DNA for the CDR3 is TGCGCCAGCAGCTCTGGGACAGGGATTTTCTATGGCTACACCTTC.

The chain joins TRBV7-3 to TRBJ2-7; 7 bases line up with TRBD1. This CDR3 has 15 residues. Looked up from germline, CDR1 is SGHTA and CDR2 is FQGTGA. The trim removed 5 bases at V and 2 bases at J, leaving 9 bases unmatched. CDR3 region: CASSPRQGPPYEQYF. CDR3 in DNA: TGTGCCAGCAGCCCCAGACAGGGCCCCCCCTACGAGCAGTACTTC.

CDR3 DNA sequence: TGTGCCAGCAGCTTGGTAGGGGGCGATGAAAACGGCTACACCTTC. Its protein product is CASSLVGGDENGYTF. This chain uses TRBV7-3 with TRBJ1-2, with 7 nucleotides matching TRBD1. Germline CDR1 is SGHTA and CDR2 is FQGTGA. This CDR3 has 15 residues. J was trimmed by 8 bases and V by 3 bases; bases with no gene match: 12.

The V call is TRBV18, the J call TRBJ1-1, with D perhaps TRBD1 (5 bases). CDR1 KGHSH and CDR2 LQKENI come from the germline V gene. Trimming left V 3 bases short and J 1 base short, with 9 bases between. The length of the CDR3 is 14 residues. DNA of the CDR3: TGTGCCAGCTCACCGAGTGGGACGAACACTGAAGCTTTCTTT. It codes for CASSPSGTNTEAFF.

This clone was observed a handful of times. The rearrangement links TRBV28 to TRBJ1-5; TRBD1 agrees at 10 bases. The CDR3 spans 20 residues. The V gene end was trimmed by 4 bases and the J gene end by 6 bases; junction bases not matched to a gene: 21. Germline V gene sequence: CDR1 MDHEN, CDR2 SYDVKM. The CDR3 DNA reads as TGTGCCAGCAGTTCAAGAAAGGATTTTTTGGGGACAGGGGAAAGTCAGCCCCAGCATTTT. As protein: CASSSRKDFLGTGESQPQHF.

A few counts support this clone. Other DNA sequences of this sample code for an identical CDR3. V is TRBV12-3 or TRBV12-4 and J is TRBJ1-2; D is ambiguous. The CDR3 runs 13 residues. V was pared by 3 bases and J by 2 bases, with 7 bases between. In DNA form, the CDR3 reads TGTGCCAGCAGTTTCGCGGGGAACTATGGCTACACCTTC. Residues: CASSFAGNYGYTF.

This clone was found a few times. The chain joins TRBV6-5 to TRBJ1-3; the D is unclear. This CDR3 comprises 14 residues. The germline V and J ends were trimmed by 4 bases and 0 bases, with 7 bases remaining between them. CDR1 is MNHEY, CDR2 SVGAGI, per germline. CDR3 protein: CASSFGYSGNTIYF. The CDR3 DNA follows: TGTGCCAGCAGTTTCGGGTACTCTGGAAACACCATATATTTT.

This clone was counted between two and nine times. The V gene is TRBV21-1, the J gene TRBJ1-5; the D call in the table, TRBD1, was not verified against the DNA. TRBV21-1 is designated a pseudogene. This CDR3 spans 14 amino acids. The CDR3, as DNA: TGTGCCAGCAGCACCGGAACAGTCAATCAGCCCCAGCATTTT. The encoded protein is CASSTGTVNQPQHF.

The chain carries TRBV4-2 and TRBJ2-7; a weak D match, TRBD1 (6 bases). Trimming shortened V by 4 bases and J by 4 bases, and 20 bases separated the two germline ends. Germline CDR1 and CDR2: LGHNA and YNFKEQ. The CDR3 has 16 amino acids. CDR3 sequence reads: CASSPSPRGKGYEQYF. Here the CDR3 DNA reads TGTGCCAGCAGCCCTTCTCCCAGGGGAAAAGGGTACGAGCAGTACTTC.

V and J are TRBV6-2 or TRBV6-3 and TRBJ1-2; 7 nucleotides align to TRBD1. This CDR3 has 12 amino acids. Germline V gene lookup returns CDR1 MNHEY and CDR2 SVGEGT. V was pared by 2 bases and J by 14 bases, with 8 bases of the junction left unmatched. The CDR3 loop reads CASSYPDRLGTF. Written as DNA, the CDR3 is TGTGCCAGCAGTTACCCGGACAGGCTGGGTACCTTC.

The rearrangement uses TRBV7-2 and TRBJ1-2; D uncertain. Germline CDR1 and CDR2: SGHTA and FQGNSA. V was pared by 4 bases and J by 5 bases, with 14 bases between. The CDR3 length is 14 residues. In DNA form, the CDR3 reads TGTGCCAGCAGCTCATACAGCTTGGGGTATGGCTACACCTTC. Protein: CASSSYSLGYGYTF.

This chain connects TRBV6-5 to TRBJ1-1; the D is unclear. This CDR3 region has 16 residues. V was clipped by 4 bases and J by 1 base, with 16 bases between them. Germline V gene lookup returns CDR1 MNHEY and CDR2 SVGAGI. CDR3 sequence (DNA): TGTGCCAGCAGTTTCGCATTGGGGTTAGGGAACACTGAAGCTTTCTTT. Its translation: CASSFALGLGNTEAFF.